This TCR beta chain was identified during a study of shared clonotypes between healthy human individuals. The CDR3 is made up of 16 amino acids. The germline V and J ends were trimmed by 2 bases and 5 bases, with 19 bases remaining between them. Germline CDR1 reads SGHDT; CDR2 reads YYEEEE. The protocol was immunoSEQ multiplex PCR, while the TCRdb copy is restricted to in-frame clones and leaves out a portion. The sample yields some 2,000,000 clones, approximately 94% seen once. In the naive CD8 group, cells lacked CD45RO and were positively selected for CCR7, so terminally differentiated effector memory CD45RA+ cells were left out.

This receptor was obtained from a man aged 18 to 29 in good health. The sequenced sample was naive CD8+ T cells sorted from blood. The V and J genes are TRBV5-6 and TRBJ1-2; TRBD1 is a possible D gene (5 bases). This CDR3 is CASSLRGESLGYGYTF. CDR3 DNA: TGTGCCAGCAGCTTACGAGGGGAGTCTTTGGGGTATGGCTACACCTTC.